The clone carrying this TCR beta chain was counted only a few times. TCRdb's copy holds only in-frame clones and misses some; the assay was immunoSEQ multiplex PCR. Seen here are roughly 150,000 clones, 88% observed once, and the top ten hold about 1.8%. This sample was taken from a study of control samples from healthy donors and cancer patients. Germline V gives CDR1 SGHTA, CDR2 FQGNSA. V dropped 5 bases and J dropped 3 bases, with 11 bases sitting between them. CDR3 length: 14 residues. The chain employs TRBV7-2 and TRBJ1-5; tentatively, D is TRBD1 (5 bases). This clonotype originated in a man between 18 and 35 years old in good health. The specimen was blood. The CDR3 sequence is CASSEAGHNQPQHF. The DNA of the CDR3 is TGTGCCAGCAGCGAGGCGGGGCACAATCAGCCCCAGCATTTT.